This T cell receptor beta chain derives from a study of cytomegalovirus exposure and HLA in healthy donors. As for the study in general: Early released data had about 85 million unique TCRs, all coming from HLA-typed donors. Notes on the study in general: According to an earlier analysis, most TCR beta V segments yielded productive rearrangements about 90% or about 30% of the time.

In germline, CDR1 is SGHRS, CDR2 YFSETQ. J gave up 2 bases and V 2 bases, and 2 bases lay outside the gene matches. The CDR3 has 16 residues. This clone was observed a few times. Antigen: not known. Use of 60 Vbeta and 13 Jbeta primers characterized the PCR. As originally analysed: In a later analysis, around 10 million of some 80 million unique beta chains occurred in at least two donors. The method was immunoSEQ multiplex PCR; TCRdb's version includes in-frame clones alone and lacks a portion of them. The V and J calls and clone size were taken over from that table, and D and trimming were inferred from the DNA. The data hold roughly 200,000 clones, with about 77% observed a single time.

This TCR was sampled from a woman aged 25 to 39 in good health and CMV-seronegative. This chain connects TRBV5-1 to TRBJ2-2, with TRBD2 matching over 11 bases. Sequencing was carried out using PBMCs. The CDR3 sequence: CASSLTSGGNTGELFF. The CDR3 DNA follows: TGCGCCAGCAGCTTAACTAGCGGGGGAAACACCGGGGAGCTGTTTTTT.